This is a list of T cell receptor beta chains from one sample in a study of T cell responses to AZD1222 COVID-19 vaccine. The assay was immunoSEQ multiplex PCR, and TCRdb's table has in-frame clones only and misses some. The repertoire consists of 150,000 or so clones, with around 93% occurring once and the leading ten covering approximately 3.8%. This specimen was peripheral blood, taken 28 days after the second AZD1222 dose. The receptors shown here come from an adult who received the AZD1222 COVID-19 vaccine. CDR3s include the opening cysteine and the closing phenylalanine or tryptophan. The order of the fields is D gene, CDR3 length, clone size, J gene, V gene, CDR3 DNA, CDR3 protein. The D gene is left open where the match is weak. Clone size, where shown, is once, few, many, or a class for clones that have expanded.

D gene: TRBD1
CDR3 length: 15
clone size: NA
J gene: TRBJ2-7
V gene: TRBV11-2
CDR3 DNA: TGTGCCAGCAGCTTAGGGGGACAGGGTACCTACGAGCAGTACTTC
CDR3 protein: CASSLGGQGTYEQYF

D gene: NA
CDR3 length: 13
clone size: NA
J gene: TRBJ1-5
V gene: TRBV10-3
CDR3 DNA: TGTGCCATCAGCGGGGGGTGGAATCAGCCCCAGCATTTT
CDR3 protein: CAISGGWNQPQHF

D gene: NA
CDR3 length: 13
clone size: once
J gene: TRBJ2-7
V gene: TRBV2
CDR3 DNA: TGTGCCAGCAGGGACACTAGCACCAGGGAGCAGTACTTC
CDR3 protein: CASRDTSTREQYF

D gene: TRBD1
CDR3 length: 14
clone size: NA
J gene: TRBJ2-7
V gene: TRBV29-1
CDR3 DNA: TGCAGCGTGCGAAGAGGACAGGGCTCCTACGAGCAGTACTTC
CDR3 protein: CSVRRGQGSYEQYF

D gene: TRBD2
CDR3 length: 16
clone size: NA
J gene: TRBJ2-1
V gene: TRBV24-1
CDR3 DNA: TGTGCCACCAGTGGGTCCGGGACTAGCGGGACTTGGGAGCAGTTCTTC
CDR3 protein: CATSGSGTSGTWEQFF

D gene: TRBD1
CDR3 length: 14
clone size: NA
J gene: TRBJ1-2
V gene: TRBV9
CDR3 DNA: TGTGCCAGCAGCGTTTCACAGGGGGTCTATGGCTACACCTTC
CDR3 protein: CASSVSQGVYGYTF

D gene: NA
CDR3 length: 18
clone size: NA
J gene: TRBJ2-1
V gene: TRBV10-3
CDR3 DNA: TGTGCCATCAGCCGAGGGGGATTGGGGCGGGATTTTTACAATGAGCAGTTCTTC
CDR3 protein: CAISRGGLGRDFYNEQFF

D gene: TRBD2
CDR3 length: 14
clone size: NA
J gene: TRBJ2-1
V gene: TRBV30
CDR3 DNA: TGTGCCTGGAGGCTACTAGCGGAGGTAGGTGAGCAGTTCTTC
CDR3 protein: CAWRLLAEVGEQFF

D gene: NA
CDR3 length: 14
clone size: NA
J gene: TRBJ1-4
V gene: TRBV28
CDR3 DNA: TGTGCGTCTTTCGGGGGGCGTTTAAATGAAAAACTGTTTTTT
CDR3 protein: CASFGGRLNEKLFF

D gene: TRBD2
CDR3 length: 16
clone size: NA
J gene: TRBJ2-3
V gene: TRBV19
CDR3 DNA: TGTGCCAGTTCTCGGGCTAGCGGACCTAGCACAGATACGCAGTATTTT
CDR3 protein: CASSRASGPSTDTQYF

D gene: NA
CDR3 length: 14
clone size: once
J gene: TRBJ1-1
V gene: TRBV5-1
CDR3 DNA: TGCGCCAGCAGCTTGGCCCCCGGTGACACTGAAGCTTTCTTT
CDR3 protein: CASSLAPGDTEAFF

D gene: NA
CDR3 length: 13
clone size: NA
J gene: TRBJ1-1
V gene: TRBV14
CDR3 DNA: TGTGCCAGCGCTACATCCATGAACACTGAAGCTTTCTTT
CDR3 protein: CASATSMNTEAFF

D gene: NA
CDR3 length: 14
clone size: NA
J gene: TRBJ1-1
V gene: TRBV5-4
CDR3 DNA: TGTGCCAGCAGCCTAGTCGGGTCGGGCGGTGAAGCTTTCTTT
CDR3 protein: CASSLVGSGGEAFF

D gene: NA
CDR3 length: 16
clone size: NA
J gene: TRBJ2-6
V gene: TRBV5-1
CDR3 DNA: TGCGCCAGCAGCTTGGCGTTGGGGACTGGGGCCAACGTCCTGACTTTC
CDR3 protein: CASSLALGTGANVLTF